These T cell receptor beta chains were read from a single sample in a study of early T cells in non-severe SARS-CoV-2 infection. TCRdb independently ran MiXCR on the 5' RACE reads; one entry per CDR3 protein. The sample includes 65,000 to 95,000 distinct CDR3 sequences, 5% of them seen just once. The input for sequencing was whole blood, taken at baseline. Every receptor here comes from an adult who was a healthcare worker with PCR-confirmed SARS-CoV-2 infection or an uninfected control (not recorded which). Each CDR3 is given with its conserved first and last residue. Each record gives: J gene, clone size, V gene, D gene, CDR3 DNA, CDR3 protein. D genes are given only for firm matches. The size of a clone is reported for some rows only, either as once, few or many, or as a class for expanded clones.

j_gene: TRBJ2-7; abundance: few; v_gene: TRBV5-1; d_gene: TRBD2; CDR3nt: TGCGCCAGCAGCTTTATAGCGGGAGGGAGCTACGAGCAGTACTTC; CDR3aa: CASSFIAGGSYEQYF
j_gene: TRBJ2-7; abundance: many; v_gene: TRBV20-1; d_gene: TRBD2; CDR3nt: TGCAGTGCCCGCAGACTAGCGGGAGAGACGTACGAGCAGTACTTC; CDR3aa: CSARRLAGETYEQYF
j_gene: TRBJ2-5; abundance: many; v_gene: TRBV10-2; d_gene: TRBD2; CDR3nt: TGCGCCAGCAGGCTAGCGGGAATCGAAGAGACCCAGTACTTC; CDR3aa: CASRLAGIEETQYF
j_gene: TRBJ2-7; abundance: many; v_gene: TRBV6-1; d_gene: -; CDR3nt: TGTGCCAGCAGTGAATACAGGGAACTGATCGAGCAGTACTTC; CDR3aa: CASSEYRELIEQYF
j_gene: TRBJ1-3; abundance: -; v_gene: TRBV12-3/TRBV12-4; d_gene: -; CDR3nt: TGTGCCAGCAGTTTAGCGGCAGGGAACGGAAACACCATATATTTT; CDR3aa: CASSLAAGNGNTIYF
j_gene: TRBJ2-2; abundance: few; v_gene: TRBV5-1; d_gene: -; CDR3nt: TGCGCCAGCAGCTTGGCTCGGGGGACCGGGGAGCTGTTTTTT; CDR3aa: CASSLARGTGELFF
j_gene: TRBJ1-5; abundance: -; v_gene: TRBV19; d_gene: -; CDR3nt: TGTGCCAGTAGTAACCTTTGGGGGGATCAGCCCCAGCATTTT; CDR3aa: CASSNLWGDQPQHF
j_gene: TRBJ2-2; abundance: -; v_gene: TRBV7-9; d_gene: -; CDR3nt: TGTGCCAGCAGCTCCTGGACCCCTTACAATGGGGAGCTGTTTTTT; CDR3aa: CASSSWTPYNGELFF
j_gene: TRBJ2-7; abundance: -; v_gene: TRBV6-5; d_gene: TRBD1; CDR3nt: TGTGCCAGCAGTTACTTAACGTCGTTAAGGGACAGCCAACAGTACTTC; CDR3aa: CASSYLTSLRDSQQYF
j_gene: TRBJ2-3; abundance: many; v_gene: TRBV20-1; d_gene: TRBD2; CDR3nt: TGCAGTGCTGGTAGCGGGAGGGCCGGAAACACAGATACGCAGTATTTT; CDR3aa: CSAGSGRAGNTDTQYF
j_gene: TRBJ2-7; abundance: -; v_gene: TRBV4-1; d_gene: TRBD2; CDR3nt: TGCGCCAGCAGCCCTGGGACTAGCGGGAGGGCCGGGTACGAGCAGTACTTC; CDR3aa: CASSPGTSGRAGYEQYF
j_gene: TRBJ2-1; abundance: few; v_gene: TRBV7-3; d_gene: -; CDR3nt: TGTGCCAGCAGCTTAGCTAGCGTAGGCAATGAGCAGTTCTTC; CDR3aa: CASSLASVGNEQFF
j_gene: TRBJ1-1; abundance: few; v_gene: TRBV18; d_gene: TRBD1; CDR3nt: TGTGCCAGCTCACCAGGGACAGTTAACTCGGAAGCTTTCTTT; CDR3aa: CASSPGTVNSEAFF
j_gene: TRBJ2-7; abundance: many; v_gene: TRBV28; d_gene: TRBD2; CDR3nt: TGTGCCAGCAGTCCCACACTAGCGGCCTCCTACGAGCAGTACTTC; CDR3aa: CASSPTLAASYEQYF
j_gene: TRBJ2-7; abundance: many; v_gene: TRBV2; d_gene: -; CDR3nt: TGTGCCAACTCACAGGATTACTCCTACGAGCAGTACTTC; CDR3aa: CANSQDYSYEQYF
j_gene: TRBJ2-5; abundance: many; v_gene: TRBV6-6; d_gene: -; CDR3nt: TGTGCCAGCAGGTACCCATTGTCGGGAGTCCAAGAGACCCAGTACTTC; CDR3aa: CASRYPLSGVQETQYF
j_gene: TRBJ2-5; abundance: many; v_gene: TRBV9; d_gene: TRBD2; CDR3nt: TGTGCCAGCAGCGTAGACGGCGGGAGAGAGACCCAGTACTTC; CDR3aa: CASSVDGGRETQYF
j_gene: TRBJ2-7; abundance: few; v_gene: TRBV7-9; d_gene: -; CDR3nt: TGTGCCAGCAGCTCCGCGGAGCGCCCGTCCTACGAGCAGTACTTC; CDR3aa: CASSSAERPSYEQYF
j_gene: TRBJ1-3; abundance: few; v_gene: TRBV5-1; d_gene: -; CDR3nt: TGCGCCAGCAGCCCGTCGGGGCGAACGGGTGGAAACACCATATATTTT; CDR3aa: CASSPSGRTGGNTIYF
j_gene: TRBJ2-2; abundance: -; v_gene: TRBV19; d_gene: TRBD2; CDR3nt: TGTGCCAGTAGTATAGGGGCTAGCGGGATCACCGGGGAGCTGTTTTTT; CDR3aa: CASSIGASGITGELFF
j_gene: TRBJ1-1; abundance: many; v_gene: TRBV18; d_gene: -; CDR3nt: TGTGCCAGCTCGTCGGAAGGGGGCACTGAAGCTTTCTTT; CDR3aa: CASSSEGGTEAFF
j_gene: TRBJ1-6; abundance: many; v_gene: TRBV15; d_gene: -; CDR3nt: TGTGCCACCAGCAGAGACCAGGAGAATTCACCCCTCCACTTT; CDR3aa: CATSRDQENSPLHF
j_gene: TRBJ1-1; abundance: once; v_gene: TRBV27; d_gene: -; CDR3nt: TGTGCCAGCAGTTTATCGGCTAATTGGGACACTGAAGCTTTCTTT; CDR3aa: CASSLSANWDTEAFF
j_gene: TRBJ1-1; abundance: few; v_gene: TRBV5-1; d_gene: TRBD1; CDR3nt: TGCGCCAGCAGCACTGACAGGGATCTGACTGAAGCTTTCTTT; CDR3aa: CASSTDRDLTEAFF
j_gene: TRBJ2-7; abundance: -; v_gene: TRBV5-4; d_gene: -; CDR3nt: TGTGCCAGCATGACCGTCCCGAACTCCTACGAGCAGTACTTC; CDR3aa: CASMTVPNSYEQYF
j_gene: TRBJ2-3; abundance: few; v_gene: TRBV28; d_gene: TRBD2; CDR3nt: TGTGCCAGCAGATTCCCGGGACTAGTGAAGGGTACGCAGTATTTT; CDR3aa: CASRFPGLVKGTQYF
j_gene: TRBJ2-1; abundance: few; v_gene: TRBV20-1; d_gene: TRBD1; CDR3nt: TGCAGTGCTAGAGATGCGGGACAGGGGGCTGGGGATGAGCAGTTCTTC; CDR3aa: CSARDAGQGAGDEQFF
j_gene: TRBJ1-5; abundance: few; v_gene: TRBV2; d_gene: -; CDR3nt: TGTGCCAGCAGTGAAGAAGGATATAGCAATCAGCCCCAGCATTTT; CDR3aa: CASSEEGYSNQPQHF
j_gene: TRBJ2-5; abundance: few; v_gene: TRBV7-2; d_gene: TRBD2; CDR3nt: TGTGCCAGCAGCTTAAGTCCTAGCGGGAGAAGTTCGGGGACCCAGTACTTC; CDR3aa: CASSLSPSGRSSGTQYF
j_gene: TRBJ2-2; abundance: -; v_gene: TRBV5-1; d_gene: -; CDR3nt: TGCGCCAGCAGCCTACCACAGGGATCGAGCGGGGAGCTGTTTTTT; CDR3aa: CASSLPQGSSGELFF
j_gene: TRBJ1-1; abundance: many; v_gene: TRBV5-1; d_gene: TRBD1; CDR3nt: TGCGCCAGCAGCCCCCTACGGACAGGGACGAACACTGAAGCTTTCTTT; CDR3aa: CASSPLRTGTNTEAFF
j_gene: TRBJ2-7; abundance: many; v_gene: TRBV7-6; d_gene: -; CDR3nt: TGTGCCAGCAGCTACCTGGACAGCCAGTTACAGTACTTC; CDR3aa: CASSYLDSQLQYF
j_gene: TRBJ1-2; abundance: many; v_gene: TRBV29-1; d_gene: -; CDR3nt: TGCAGCGTTGAAGCCCCTCGGGAAGGGAGGGGGAATGGCTACACCTTC; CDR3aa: CSVEAPREGRGNGYTF
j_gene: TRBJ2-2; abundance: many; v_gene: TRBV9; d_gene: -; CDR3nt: TGTGCCAGCAGCGTAGCCACCGGGGAGCTGTTTTTT; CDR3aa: CASSVATGELFF
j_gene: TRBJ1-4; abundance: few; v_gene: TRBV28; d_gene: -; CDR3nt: TGTGCCAGCGGAGCGGGGGCCGCAACTAATGAAAAACTGTTTTTT; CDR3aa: CASGAGAATNEKLFF
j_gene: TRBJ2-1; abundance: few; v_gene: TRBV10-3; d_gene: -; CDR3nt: TGTGCCATCAGTGACGGGGGGACAGGACAGGGTTTGAATGAGCAGTTCTTC; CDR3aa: CAISDGGTGQGLNEQFF
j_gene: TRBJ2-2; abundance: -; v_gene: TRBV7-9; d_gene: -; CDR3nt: TGTGCCAGCAGCATTGGACAGCCCCGGAGCGGGGAGCTGTTTTTT; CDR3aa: CASSIGQPRSGELFF
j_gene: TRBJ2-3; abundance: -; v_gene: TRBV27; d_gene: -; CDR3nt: TGTGCCAGCAGTCCGCGGATGTCTGTCCATACGCAGTATTTT; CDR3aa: CASSPRMSVHTQYF
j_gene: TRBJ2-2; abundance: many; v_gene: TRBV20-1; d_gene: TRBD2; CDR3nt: TGCAGTGCTATCCGAGCGGGAAGGAACACCGGGGAGCTGTTTTTT; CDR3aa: CSAIRAGRNTGELFF
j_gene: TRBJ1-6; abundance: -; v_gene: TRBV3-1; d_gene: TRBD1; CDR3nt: TGTGCCAGCAGCACCCGACAGGGCAATTCACCCCTCCACTTT; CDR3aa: CASSTRQGNSPLHF
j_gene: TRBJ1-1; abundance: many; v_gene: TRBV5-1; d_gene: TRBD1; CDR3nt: TGCGCCAGCAGCATGGGACAGGGGACTGAAGCTTTCTTT; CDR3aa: CASSMGQGTEAFF
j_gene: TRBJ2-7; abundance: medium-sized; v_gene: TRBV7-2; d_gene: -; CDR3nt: TGTGCCAGCAGCGAGAGTTACGGGAGCTCGTACGAGCAGTACTTC; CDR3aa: CASSESYGSSYEQYF
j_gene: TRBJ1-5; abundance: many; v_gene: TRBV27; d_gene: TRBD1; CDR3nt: TGTGCCAGCAGTTCCGTGGACAGGGGTAACAATCAGCCCCAGCATTTT; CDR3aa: CASSSVDRGNNQPQHF
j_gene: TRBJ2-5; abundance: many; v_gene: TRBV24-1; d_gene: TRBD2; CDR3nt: TGTGCCACCAGTGATCCCCGGGGTAGCGGGAGGGCGCGAGAGACCCAGTACTTC; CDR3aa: CATSDPRGSGRARETQYF